The entry that follows covers one TCR beta chain sequence. What it binds is unknown. Treatment described: oral pan-JAK inhibitor, 5-10 mg twice daily. The investigators collected lesional scalp punch biopsies and peripheral blood from alopecia areata patients. Once RNA had been extracted, it was reverse transcribed into cDNA to act as the sequencing template. TCRdb's table, derived via immunoSEQ multiplex PCR, lists solely in-frame clones and lacks some. The table records over 150,000 clones, roughly 62% of them present only once. The CDR3 runs 13 residues. Trimming pared 5 bases from V and 8 bases from J, leaving 15 bases between. The germline V gene encodes CDR1 MNHEY and CDR2 SVGAGI. The data are from a study of CD8+ T cells in alopecia areata. At the level of the study: Tofacitinib dosing lasted 6 to 18 months, which was then followed by 6 months off drug.

Study findings and constraints: Both scalp clonality and the expanded CD8+ clones among the top 100 showed a significant decrease with tofacitinib.

The rearrangement links TRBV6-5 to TRBJ1-2; tentatively, D is TRBD1 (6 bases). The clonotype comes from a human donor with alopecia areata. Specimen: CD8+ T cells sorted from blood, collected at week 24, from a patient treated with tofacitinib. In DNA, the CDR3 is TGTGCCAGCAGTCCCAATACAGGGAACGGCTACACCTTC. This sequence encodes CASSPNTGNGYTF.